Included here is one T cell receptor beta chain sequence, with context. As every portion of the isolated RNA was reverse transcribed, the sequencing read expressed TCRB transcripts. TCRdb's copy holds only in-frame clones and misses some; the assay was immunoSEQ multiplex PCR. The sample has approximately 200,000 clones; 9.6% are singletons. This sample stems from a study of beta chain features in type 1 diabetes. Isolation of CD4+ naive, central memory, regulatory and stem cell-like memory cells was achieved by sorting via CD45RO/CCR7/CD25/CD127/CD95/CD27. V was trimmed by 6 bases and J by 3 bases, leaving 18 bases between them. The V gene's germline CDR1 is LGHNA and CDR2 YNFKEQ. The CDR3 contains 16 residues.

The chain combines TRBV4-2 with TRBJ1-3, with D possibly TRBD1 on 6 matching bases. This clonotype was sampled from a woman between 18 and 29 years old in good health. The sample comprised naive CD4+ T cells from blood. Here the CDR3 DNA reads TGTGCCAGCAGACGAGAGGGGGGGGCTGGTGGAAACACCATATATTTT. Translating gives CASRREGGAGGNTIYF.